Sequencing of this T cell receptor (beta chain) was carried out in a study of blood T cell repertoires in COVID-19. Per the study methods: Reference gene primers were amplified, and this amplification served to estimate nucleated cell counts. Profiling relied on immunoSEQ multiplex PCR, and the TCRdb table lists in-frame clones only, not all of them. That table gives V, J and clone size, and the DNA gave D and trimming. The sample holds over 250,000 clones; 85% to 90% are singletons and the top ten take roughly 1.6%. This TCR came from a woman in her 40s who had recovered from COVID-19. Sequencing used peripheral blood.

CDR3 region: CASSLAQRGPRETQYF. In DNA form, the CDR3 reads TGTGCCAGCAGCTTAGCTCAGCGGGGGCCCAGAGAGACCCAGTACTTC. The chain recombines TRBV7-9 with TRBJ2-5; 8 positions agree with TRBD2. Germline trimming cut 0 bases from V and 4 bases from J; bases unmatched to any gene: 7. Per germline, CDR1 SEHNR and CDR2 FQNEAQ (reference sequence). This CDR3 comprises 16 residues. The variable domain in full, with the rest retrieved from reference TRBV7-9 and TRBJ2-5, is DTGVSQNPRHKITKRGQNVTFRCDPISEHNRLYWYRQTLGQGPEFLTYFQNEAQLEKSRLLSDRFSAERPKGSFSTLEIQRTEQGDSAMYLCASSLAQRGPRETQYFGPGTRLLVL.